Listed here is a single T cell receptor (beta chain). These data belong to a study of graft-versus-host responses after intestinal transplantation. The wider study: In this cohort, recipients had multivisceral, liver-intestinal, or isolated intestinal transplants.

V lost 7 bases and J lost 5; bases outside the gene matches: 5. Germline loops: CDR1 MNHEY, CDR2 SVGAGI. The CDR3 totals 14 residues. The authors seeded around 200,000 CFSE-labeled responder cells together with around 200,000 irradiated stimulator cells tagged with violet dye. Clones were read by immunoSEQ multiplex PCR, and TCRdb kept only the in-frame ones, dropping some. Of about 4,600 clones detected, roughly 24% appear once; the ten largest clones hold roughly 4.5%. Whole-study findings and limits: Early post-transplant declines in HvG were associated with peak levels of circulating GvH clones. GvH clones appeared in recipient marrow, some first in ileum or blood.

This TCR derives from a human patient who received an intestinal transplant. The J gene is TRBJ2-2, the V gene TRBV6-5, with 9 bases identical to TRBD1. Specimen: alloreactive CD4+ T cells from a mixed lymphocyte reaction culture, collected before intestinal transplant. Subset indicated: CFSE-low proliferating T cells sorted from roughly six-day pre-transplant mixed lymphocyte reaction (GvH or HvG direction). The CDR3 is CASKQGAGTGELFF. CDR3 in DNA: TGTGCCAGCAAACAGGGGGCAGGGACCGGGGAGCTGTTTTTT.